The rows below give T cell receptor beta chains drawn from one sample of a study of regulatory T cells in long-lasting Graves disease. TCRdb processed the multiplex PCR reads anew with MiXCR; each CDR3 protein has one entry. The sample includes roughly 500,000 distinct CDR3 sequences, about 14% of them seen just once. These data were also filed under a second study, of T cells in Graves' hyperthyroidism and ophthalmopathy.

Sample: peripheral blood mononuclear cells (PBMCs), taken at new diagnosis, from a patient treated with antithyroid drugs. These receptor sequences come from a man aged 25 to 40 with Graves disease. Each CDR3 is given without its conserved first and last residue. Each record gives: clone size, D gene, V gene, CDR3 protein. A D gene is named only where the DNA matches it firmly. Some rows mark clone size as missing; the rest say once, few, many or name a class of expanded clone.

size: many; D: TRBD2; V: TRBV24-1; CDR3: ATSDPKSSGSYEQY
size: many; D: TRBD2; V: TRBV12-3/TRBV12-4; CDR3: ASSPLAGADNEQF
size: many; D: -; V: TRBV2; CDR3: ASSDQYLGVQF
size: many; D: TRBD2; V: TRBV20-1; CDR3: SARDPGTSGRITDTQY
size: few; D: -; V: TRBV5-6; CDR3: ASSSRSFTYNEQF
size: many; D: -; V: TRBV5-1; CDR3: ASSSPMGEQY
size: -; D: -; V: TRBV2; CDR3: ASSDWREF
size: many; D: TRBD2; V: TRBV27; CDR3: ASSPQGLAGVREQF
size: few; D: -; V: TRBV29-1; CDR3: SVEAGPSSYEQY
size: many; D: TRBD2; V: TRBV5-1; CDR3: ASSFGGLAGNTGELF
size: many; D: -; V: TRBV12-3/TRBV12-4; CDR3: ASSFFITHSNQPQH
size: -; D: TRBD1; V: TRBV20-1; CDR3: SVGGDRGPHGYT
size: many; D: -; V: TRBV7-2; CDR3: ASSPTGGTNQPQH